A single sample is the source of the 21 T cell receptor beta chains below, sequenced in a study of T cell repertoires in cytomegalovirus infection. MiXCR, run by TCRdb on the reads, gives a single entry per CDR3 protein. The table shows more than 75,000 distinct CDR3 sequences, with over 25% occurring only once. Antigens for these TCRs are unknown. Sequencing was performed on CD8+ T cells from cultured PBMCs, taken from culture after CMV antigen stimulation. These receptors were obtained from a human donor in good health (CMV status not recorded). Some clones in this sample may be carry-over from other donors' samples.

The chain combines TRBV27 with TRBJ1-4, with TRBD1 identical over 9 bases. V was clipped by 5 bases and J by 5 bases; unmatched bases: 12. Germline assignment: CDR1 MNHEY and CDR2 SMNVEV (reference sequence). The CDR3 runs 17 residues. In DNA form, the CDR3 reads TGTGCCAGCAGTCGGGGACAGGGTGGGTTAGTGAATGAAAAACTGTTTTTT. Translated: CASSRGQGGLVNEKLFF.

This clonotype was counted only a few times. The chain links TRBV7-8 to TRBJ2-7, with D perhaps TRBD2 (5 bases). V was trimmed by 4 bases and J by 0 bases, leaving 19 bases between them. Germline V gene data show CDR1 as SGHVS and CDR2 as FQNEAQ. CDR3 length: 17 residues. This CDR3 reads CASSSDIGKWASYEQYF. The CDR3 coding sequence is TGTGCCAGCAGCTCCGACATCGGGAAATGGGCCTCCTACGAGCAGTACTTC.

The chain has TRBV2 and TRBJ1-6, with D hard to call. The CDR3 runs 12 residues. Germline V lookup: CDR1 SNHLY, CDR2 FYNNEI. Trimming left V 6 bases short and J 7 bases short, with 7 bases between. CDR3 nucleotides: TGTGCCAGCAGGGCGGAGAATTCACCCCTCCACTTT. As protein: CASRAENSPLHF.

This clonotype occurred a few times. The chain carries TRBV7-6 and TRBJ2-7; 8 bases are shared with TRBD1. V lost 1 base, J lost 6 bases, and 8 bases stayed unmatched. The length of the CDR3 is 15 residues. Germline V gives CDR1 SGHVS, CDR2 FNYEAQ. The CDR3 bases are TGTGCCAGCAGCTTAGGATGGACAGGGACGGGCGAGCAGTACTTC. Translation gives CASSLGWTGTGEQYF. The entire variable domain, with the rest obtained from reference TRBV7-6 and TRBJ2-7, is as follows: GAGVSQSPRYKVTKRGQDVALRCDPISGHVSLYWYRQALGQGPEFLTYFNYEAQQDKSGLPNDRFSAERPEGSISTLTIQRTEQRDSAMYRCASSLGWTGTGEQYFGPGTRLTVT.

The rearrangement joins TRBV6-6 to TRBJ2-7; 11 bases match TRBD2. The CDR3 contains 15 residues. The germline V gene has CDR1 MNHNY and CDR2 SVGAGI (reference sequence). Trimming at V came to 0 bases and at J to 3 bases, leaving 1 base not matched to a gene. The CDR3 nucleotides are TGTGCCAGCAGTTACTCCGGGACTAGCGGCTACGAGCAGTACTTC. Translation: CASSYSGTSGYEQYF.

There are a few counts of this clonotype. The chain carries TRBV20-1 and TRBJ2-5, with a tentative D call TRBD2 (6 bases). Trimming shortened V by 5 bases and J by 11 bases, and 24 bases separated the two germline ends. The CDR3 length is 14 residues. Germline CDR1 is DFQATT and CDR2 is SNEGSKA (reference sequence). For the CDR3, the DNA is TGCAGTGCTTTCGATAGCGGCGAGGGGTTGGGGCAGTACTTC. Translating it yields CSAFDSGEGLGQYF.

This clonotype has a count of ten or more. CDR3 amino acids: CASSPLAGNYNEQFF. CDR3 nucleotides: TGTGCCAGCAGCCCGCTAGCGGGGAACTACAATGAGCAGTTCTTC. The chain couples TRBV7-2 to TRBJ2-1, with TRBD2 matching over 9 bases. After removal of 5 bases from V and 3 bases from J, the junction contained 5 bases not matched to a gene. This CDR3 comprises 15 residues. Germline assignment: CDR1 SGHTA and CDR2 FQGNSA.

This rearrangement joins TRBV7-3 to TRBJ2-1; 13 positions match TRBD2. Per germline, CDR1 SGHTA and CDR2 FQGTGA. CDR3 length: 13 amino acids. Germline trimming cut 5 bases from V and 12 bases from J; bases unmatched to any gene: 4. CDR3 region: CASSGLAGALQFF. The CDR3 coding sequence is TGTGCCAGCAGCGGACTAGCGGGGGCTCTGCAGTTCTTC. The full variable domain, with the rest looked up from reference TRBV7-3 and TRBJ2-1, is GAGVSQTPSNKVTEKGKYVELRCDPISGHTALYWYRQSLGQGPEFLIYFQGTGAADDSGLPNDRFFAVRPEGSVSTLKIQRTERGDSAVYLCASSGLAGALQFFGPGTRLTVL.

The V call is TRBV6-5, the J call TRBJ1-2, with D maybe TRBD1 (5 bases). The ends were cut back, 6 bases at V and 3 bases at J, with 14 bases in the middle. CDR1 is MNHEY and CDR2 is SVGAGI in the germline V gene. This CDR3 spans 14 amino acids. The CDR3 nucleotides read TGTGCCAGCAGATCCATCCTAGGGGACTATGGCTACACCTTC. The encoded protein is CASRSILGDYGYTF.

The chain carries TRBV7-6 and TRBJ2-3, with D uncertain. CDR3 size: 13 residues. With 2 bases removed from V and 6 bases from J, the gap between germline ends came to 9 bases. Germline values: CDR1 SGHVS, CDR2 FNYEAQ. As DNA, the CDR3 is TGTGCCAGCAGCTTATACCCGCTTGATACGCAGTATTTT. Its translation: CASSLYPLDTQYF.

The rearrangement links TRBV11-2 to TRBJ2-5, with D perhaps matching TRBD1 (6 bases). This CDR3 has 16 amino acids. Germline V lookup: CDR1 SGHAT, CDR2 FQNNGV. Between the trimmed V and J ends, which lost 1 base and 5 bases, there was a span of 17 bases. Here the CDR3 DNA reads TGTGCCAGCAGCTTAGGGACAGCCCCCATGAGGGAGACCCAGTACTTC. It yields the protein CASSLGTAPMRETQYF.

DNA for the CDR3: TGTGCCACCAGCAATCCCAATGAGCAGTTCTTC. It is translated as CATSNPNEQFF. This rearrangement joins TRBV15 to TRBJ2-1; the D is unclear. CDR1 is LNHNV and CDR2 is YYDKDF in the germline V gene (reference sequence). CDR3 length: 11 residues. V was clipped by 4 bases and J by 6 bases, with 4 bases between them.

This chain joins TRBV11-2 and TRBJ1-3; 7 nucleotides line up with TRBD1. V shed 3 bases and J 4 bases; nucleotides not matched to a gene: 6. This CDR3 contains 15 residues. CDR1 is SGHAT, CDR2 FQNNGV, per germline. Here the CDR3 reads CASSFEGARGNTIYF. The CDR3 DNA is TGTGCCAGCAGCTTCGAGGGGGCGAGGGGAAACACCATATATTTT.

The rearrangement joins TRBV7-9 to TRBJ2-7, with D possibly called TRBD1 or TRBD2 (5 bases each). Trimming cost V 5 bases and J 3 bases, with 26 bases left between them. Germline CDR1 and CDR2: SEHNR and FQNEAQ (reference sequence). This CDR3 spans 18 amino acids. Written as DNA, the CDR3 is TGTGCCAGCAGCCCCCCCAGGCTGGGGGATAGGGTCTACTACGAGCAGTACTTC. Residues: CASSPPRLGDRVYYEQYF. Full variable domain (remainder filled in from reference TRBV7-9 and TRBJ2-7): DTGVSQNPRHKITKRGQNVTFRCDPISEHNRLYWYRQTLGQGPEFLTYFQNEAQLEKSRLLSDRFSAERPKGSFSTLEIQRTEQGDSAMYLCASSPPRLGDRVYYEQYFGPGTRLTVT.

V gene TRBV7-2 combines with J gene TRBJ2-5; 8 bases line up with TRBD2. Germline V gene sequence: CDR1 SGHTA, CDR2 FQGNSA. The junction had 4 bases not matched to a gene; V was cut back by 8 bases and J by 2 bases. This CDR3 is built from 13 residues. The CDR3 spells CASARGGQETQYF. Here the CDR3 DNA reads TGTGCCAGCGCACGGGGGGGACAAGAGACCCAGTACTTC.

V and J are TRBV7-8 and TRBJ1-1; D perhaps matches TRBD1 (5 bases). CDR1 and CDR2 from the germline V gene are SGHVS and FQNEAQ. Trimming removed 1 base at V and 3 bases at J, with 21 bases between. There are 18 residues in the CDR3. The CDR3 bases are TGTGCCAGCAGCTTAGTGGTCAGGGATGTGAAGCTTGACACTGAAGCTTTCTTT. Protein product: CASSLVVRDVKLDTEAFF.

This clonotype occurred many times. The gene calls are TRBV7-6 and TRBJ2-7, with unresolved D. Germline CDR1 and CDR2: SGHVS and FNYEAQ. V was trimmed by 4 bases and J by 5 bases, leaving 12 bases between them. This CDR3 has 13 residues. The CDR3 loop reads CASSSNAVNEQYV. DNA for the CDR3: TGTGCCAGCAGCTCCAATGCGGTCAACGAGCAGTACGTC.

Points on this clonotype: It may be a read error: a sequence one base away is much more abundant. The J gene is TRBJ2-2, the V gene TRBV7-9, with 12 bases aligning to TRBD1. The V gene's germline CDR1 is SEHNR and CDR2 FQNEAQ (reference sequence). This CDR3 has 16 amino acids. With 10 bases clipped from V and 5 bases from J, the junction kept 11 bases outside the gene matches. Written as DNA, the CDR3 is TGTGCCAACACCCCCGGGACAGGGGGCCTTACCGGGGAGCTGTTTTTT. This encodes CANTPGTGGLTGELFF.

V and J are TRBV19 and TRBJ1-2, with 8 bases matching TRBD1. Germline V CDR1 and CDR2: LNHDA, SQIVND (reference sequence). The V segment lost 3 bases and the J segment 6 bases; nucleotides outside the gene matches: 9. CDR3 length equals 15 residues. The CDR3 nucleotides read TGTGCCAGTAGTATTACACCAGGGGGCGCGAATGGCTACACCTTC. This sequence encodes CASSITPGGANGYTF.

This clonotype was seen repeatedly, ten times or more. The gene calls are TRBV12-3 or TRBV12-4 and TRBJ2-5; 8 positions agree with TRBD1. The length of the CDR3 is 16 residues. Trimming at V came to 3 bases and at J to 5 bases, leaving 11 bases not matched to a gene. This CDR3 is CASSFSGRGPGETQYF. In DNA form, the CDR3 reads TGTGCCAGCAGTTTTTCAGGCAGGGGGCCAGGGGAGACCCAGTACTTC.

The V gene is TRBV2, the J gene TRBJ2-3, with 8 bases that match TRBD2. The CDR3 has 16 amino acids. CDR1 and CDR2 (germline): SNHLY, FYNNEI. V gave up 1 base and J gave up 1 base; unmatched junction bases: 4. CDR3 region: CASSEGPAGGTDTQYF. Written as DNA, the CDR3 is TGTGCCAGCAGTGAAGGTCCAGCGGGGGGCACAGATACGCAGTATTTT.